Listed below are T cell receptor beta chains from one sample, sequenced in a study of shared clonotypes between healthy human individuals. Here immunoSEQ multiplex PCR was the method, and the copy in TCRdb shows in-frame clones only, minus some. The sample has approximately 1,000,000 clones; 70% to 80% are singletons. What was sequenced was memory CD4+ T cells from PBMCs. The receptors originated from a man between 18 and 29 years old in good health. Some clones in this sample may be carry-over from other donors' samples. CDR3s include the opening cysteine and the closing phenylalanine or tryptophan. The D gene is left open where the match is weak. The size field is filled for only some rows; it gives once, few, many or a size class.

clone size: .; V gene: TRBV2; J gene: TRBJ2-3; D gene: .; CDR3 protein: CASRLGGSTDTQYF; CDR3 DNA: TGTGCCAGCAGACTGGGCGGTAGCACAGATACGCAGTATTTT
clone size: .; V gene: TRBV5-1; J gene: TRBJ2-2; D gene: .; CDR3 protein: CASSLGGAGELFF; CDR3 DNA: TGCGCCAGCAGCTTGGGTGGCGCCGGGGAGCTGTTTTTT
clone size: .; V gene: TRBV19; J gene: TRBJ2-6; D gene: .; CDR3 protein: CASSRQARPGANVLTF; CDR3 DNA: TGTGCCAGTAGTAGACAGGCACGGCCTGGGGCCAACGTCCTGACTTTC
clone size: .; V gene: TRBV2; J gene: TRBJ1-1; D gene: .; CDR3 protein: CASRAGNTEAFF; CDR3 DNA: TGTGCCAGCCGGGCCGGGAACACTGAAGCTTTCTTT
clone size: .; V gene: TRBV6-6; J gene: TRBJ1-5; D gene: TRBD1; CDR3 protein: CASSYSGQDSPQHF; CDR3 DNA: TGTGCCAGCAGTTACTCGGGACAGGACAGCCCCCAGCATTTT
clone size: .; V gene: TRBV12-5; J gene: TRBJ2-3; D gene: .; CDR3 protein: CASGPPEGDTQYF; CDR3 DNA: TGTGCTAGTGGTCCACCAGAGGGGGATACGCAGTATTTT
clone size: .; V gene: TRBV5-6; J gene: TRBJ2-2; D gene: .; CDR3 protein: CASSSSGGTGELFF; CDR3 DNA: TGTGCCAGCAGCTCGAGTGGAGGCACCGGGGAGCTGTTTTTT
clone size: .; V gene: TRBV7-2; J gene: TRBJ2-1; D gene: TRBD1; CDR3 protein: CASSQGQVLYNEQFF; CDR3 DNA: TGTGCCAGCAGCCAGGGACAGGTCCTGTACAATGAGCAGTTCTTC
clone size: .; V gene: TRBV28; J gene: TRBJ2-7; D gene: TRBD1; CDR3 protein: CASRPRDWTGRSPSSYEQYF; CDR3 DNA: TGTGCCAGCAGACCCAGGGACTGGACAGGGCGGTCGCCTTCCTCCTACGAGCAGTACTTC
clone size: few; V gene: TRBV4-1; J gene: TRBJ2-5; D gene: .; CDR3 protein: CASSQEGVGTQYF; CDR3 DNA: TGCGCCAGCAGCCAAGAAGGGGTGGGGACCCAGTACTTC
clone size: .; V gene: TRBV7-9; J gene: TRBJ2-2; D gene: TRBD1; CDR3 protein: CASSSAPGTGTGELFF; CDR3 DNA: TGTGCCAGCAGCTCCGCCCCCGGGACAGGGACCGGGGAGCTGTTTTTT
clone size: .; V gene: TRBV30; J gene: TRBJ2-1; D gene: TRBD2; CDR3 protein: CAWIDPGWLAGSSYNEQFF; CDR3 DNA: TGTGCCTGGATAGACCCCGGGTGGCTAGCGGGATCCTCCTACAATGAGCAGTTCTTC
clone size: once; V gene: TRBV5-1; J gene: TRBJ2-7; D gene: TRBD1; CDR3 protein: CASSHGQGLYEQYF; CDR3 DNA: TGCGCCAGCAGCCATGGACAGGGTCTTTACGAGCAGTACTTC
clone size: .; V gene: TRBV6-1; J gene: TRBJ2-1; D gene: TRBD2; CDR3 protein: CASSEVGTSGTEQFF; CDR3 DNA: TGTGCCAGCAGTGAAGTGGGGACTAGCGGGACTGAGCAGTTCTTC
clone size: .; V gene: TRBV6-6; J gene: TRBJ2-7; D gene: .; CDR3 protein: CASSHGGTLAYEQYF; CDR3 DNA: TGTGCCAGCAGTCACGGGGGGACACTTGCCTACGAGCAGTACTTC
clone size: .; V gene: TRBV7-8; J gene: TRBJ1-4; D gene: TRBD1; CDR3 protein: CASSTGGRGNEKLFF; CDR3 DNA: TGTGCCAGCAGCACAGGGGGCCGGGGTAATGAAAAACTGTTTTTT
clone size: .; V gene: TRBV28; J gene: TRBJ2-4; D gene: .; CDR3 protein: CASSSSQGSQPRNIQYF; CDR3 DNA: TGTGCCAGCAGTTCCTCACAGGGTTCCCAGCCGAGAAACATTCAGTACTTC
clone size: .; V gene: TRBV28; J gene: TRBJ1-2; D gene: TRBD1; CDR3 protein: CASSYPDRGYGYTF; CDR3 DNA: TGTGCCAGCAGTTATCCGGACAGGGGGTATGGCTACACCTTC
clone size: few; V gene: TRBV4-3; J gene: TRBJ1-2; D gene: .; CDR3 protein: CASSQGTKPDYGYTF; CDR3 DNA: TGCGCCAGCAGCCAAGGGACCAAACCGGACTATGGCTACACCTTC
clone size: .; V gene: TRBV23-1; J gene: TRBJ1-4; D gene: .; CDR3 protein: CASSRSGSGDEKLFF; CDR3 DNA: TGCGCCAGCAGTCGCTCGGGTTCGGGAGACGAAAAACTGTTTTTT
clone size: .; V gene: TRBV28; J gene: TRBJ1-3; D gene: .; CDR3 protein: CAAQGFSGNTIYF; CDR3 DNA: TGTGCAGCCCAGGGGTTCTCTGGAAACACCATATATTTT
clone size: .; V gene: TRBV5-1; J gene: TRBJ2-7; D gene: TRBD2; CDR3 protein: CASSRAGTSYEQYF; CDR3 DNA: TGCGCCAGCAGCCGGGCCGGGACTAGCTACGAGCAGTACTTC
clone size: .; V gene: TRBV30; J gene: TRBJ2-4; D gene: .; CDR3 protein: CAWNQGTSQNIQYF; CDR3 DNA: TGTGCCTGGAATCAGGGGACCTCGCAAAACATTCAGTACTTC
clone size: .; V gene: TRBV5-1; J gene: TRBJ2-3; D gene: .; CDR3 protein: CASSLENGITDTQYF; CDR3 DNA: TGCGCCAGCAGCTTGGAAAACGGAATCACAGATACGCAGTATTTT
clone size: few; V gene: TRBV19; J gene: TRBJ1-5; D gene: TRBD1; CDR3 protein: CASSIDRGRSNQPQHF; CDR3 DNA: TGTGCCAGTAGTATAGACAGGGGGCGCAGCAATCAGCCCCAGCATTTT
clone size: .; V gene: TRBV18; J gene: TRBJ2-5; D gene: .; CDR3 protein: CASSPMGETQYF; CDR3 DNA: TGTGCCAGCTCACCGATGGGAGAGACCCAGTACTTC
clone size: .; V gene: TRBV7-9; J gene: TRBJ2-2; D gene: .; CDR3 protein: CASSLAQGRGTGELFF; CDR3 DNA: TGTGCCAGCAGCTTAGCGCAGGGTAGAGGAACCGGGGAGCTGTTTTTT
clone size: .; V gene: TRBV28; J gene: TRBJ2-5; D gene: .; CDR3 protein: CASSDFFSVSGSQETQYF; CDR3 DNA: TGTGCCAGCAGCGACTTCTTCTCGGTATCTGGGTCTCAAGAGACCCAGTACTTC
clone size: once; V gene: TRBV28; J gene: TRBJ2-1; D gene: TRBD2; CDR3 protein: CASSPAQREPPNEQFF; CDR3 DNA: TGTGCCAGCAGCCCTGCTCAGCGGGAGCCCCCCAATGAGCAGTTCTTC
clone size: .; V gene: TRBV5-1; J gene: TRBJ2-2; D gene: TRBD1; CDR3 protein: CASSYQQGAITGELFF; CDR3 DNA: TGCGCCAGCAGCTATCAACAGGGGGCGATCACCGGGGAGCTGTTTTTT
clone size: .; V gene: TRBV9; J gene: TRBJ2-5; D gene: TRBD2; CDR3 protein: CASSAGLAKETQYF; CDR3 DNA: TGTGCCAGCAGCGCGGGACTAGCTAAGGAGACCCAGTACTTC
clone size: .; V gene: TRBV30; J gene: TRBJ1-4; D gene: TRBD1; CDR3 protein: CAWDRAEKLFF; CDR3 DNA: TGTGCCTGGGACAGGGCGGAAAAACTGTTTTTT
clone size: .; V gene: TRBV28; J gene: TRBJ1-2; D gene: .; CDR3 protein: CASSLPGYYGYTF; CDR3 DNA: TGTGCCAGCAGTTTACCGGGGTACTATGGCTACACCTTC
clone size: .; V gene: TRBV28; J gene: TRBJ1-4; D gene: .; CDR3 protein: CASNVQANEKLFF; CDR3 DNA: TGTGCCAGTAACGTACAGGCTAATGAAAAACTGTTTTTT
clone size: .; V gene: TRBV4-3; J gene: TRBJ1-2; D gene: TRBD1; CDR3 protein: CASSLRRDRAWYGYTF; CDR3 DNA: TGCGCCAGCAGCCTAAGACGGGACAGAGCATGGTATGGCTACACCTTC
clone size: once; V gene: TRBV30; J gene: TRBJ2-2; D gene: TRBD2; CDR3 protein: CAWIRDQREDTGELFF; CDR3 DNA: TGTGCCTGGATAAGGGACCAGCGGGAGGACACCGGGGAGCTGTTTTTT
clone size: .; V gene: TRBV5-1; J gene: TRBJ2-3; D gene: TRBD2; CDR3 protein: CASSLVGLAGVASDTQYF; CDR3 DNA: TGCGCCAGCAGCTTGGTCGGACTAGCGGGAGTAGCGTCTGATACGCAGTATTTT
clone size: .; V gene: TRBV6-1; J gene: TRBJ1-5; D gene: .; CDR3 protein: CASLIQGPSNQPQHF; CDR3 DNA: TGTGCCAGCTTAATCCAGGGTCCCAGCAATCAGCCCCAGCATTTT
clone size: .; V gene: TRBV6-1; J gene: TRBJ1-2; D gene: TRBD1; CDR3 protein: CASSWDRDSYGYTF; CDR3 DNA: TGTGCCAGCAGTTGGGACAGGGACTCCTATGGCTACACCTTC
clone size: once; V gene: TRBV2; J gene: TRBJ2-6; D gene: TRBD1; CDR3 protein: CASTGGVSGANVLTF; CDR3 DNA: TGTGCCAGCACAGGGGGCGTCTCTGGGGCCAACGTCCTGACTTTC
clone size: .; V gene: TRBV28; J gene: TRBJ2-2; D gene: .; CDR3 protein: CASSLGTSTGTGELFF; CDR3 DNA: TGTGCCAGCAGTTTGGGGACTTCAACCGGAACCGGGGAGCTGTTTTTT
clone size: .; V gene: TRBV5-1; J gene: TRBJ1-4; D gene: .; CDR3 protein: CASSFGQPNEKLFF; CDR3 DNA: TGCGCCAGCAGCTTCGGACAGCCTAATGAAAAACTGTTTTTT
clone size: few; V gene: TRBV6-5; J gene: TRBJ1-5; D gene: .; CDR3 protein: CASRITGLGNQPQHF; CDR3 DNA: TGTGCCAGCAGGATAACAGGGTTGGGCAATCAGCCCCAGCATTTT
clone size: .; V gene: TRBV6-1; J gene: TRBJ2-7; D gene: .; CDR3 protein: CASSEIGRGLGQYF; CDR3 DNA: TGTGCCAGCAGTGAAATTGGCAGGGGCCTGGGGCAGTACTTC
clone size: .; V gene: TRBV9; J gene: TRBJ2-7; D gene: .; CDR3 protein: CASSVRGLGEQYF; CDR3 DNA: TGTGCCAGCAGCGTGAGAGGGCTAGGGGAGCAGTACTTC
clone size: few; V gene: TRBV4-3; J gene: TRBJ2-7; D gene: .; CDR3 protein: CASSQGGSSYGSYEQYF; CDR3 DNA: TGCGCCAGCAGCCAGGGCGGATCCTCCTACGGGTCCTACGAGCAGTACTTC